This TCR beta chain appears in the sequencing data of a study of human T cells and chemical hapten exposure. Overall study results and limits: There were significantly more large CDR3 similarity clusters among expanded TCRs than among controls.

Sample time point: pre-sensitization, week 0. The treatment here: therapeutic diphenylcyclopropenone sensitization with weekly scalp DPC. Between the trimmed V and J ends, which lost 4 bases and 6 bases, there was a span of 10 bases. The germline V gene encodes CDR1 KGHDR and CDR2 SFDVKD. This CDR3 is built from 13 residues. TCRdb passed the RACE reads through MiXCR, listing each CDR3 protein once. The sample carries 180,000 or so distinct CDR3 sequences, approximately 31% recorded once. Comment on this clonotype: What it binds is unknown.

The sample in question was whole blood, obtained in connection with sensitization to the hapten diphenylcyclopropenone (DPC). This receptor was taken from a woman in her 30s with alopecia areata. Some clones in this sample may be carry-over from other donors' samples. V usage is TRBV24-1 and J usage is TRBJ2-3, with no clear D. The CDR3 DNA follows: TGTGCCACCAGTGACCGGTATTTGGATACGCAGTATTTT. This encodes CATSDRYLDTQYF.